Detailed here is one TCR beta chain. Which antigen it targets is not known. The record has no base qualities; no much larger clone is one base away. Spanning cysteine to phenylalanine, the CDR3 consists of 16 amino acids. The CDR3 DNA has 48 bases and is translated from base 1. Trimmed from V: 4 bases; trimmed from J: 3 bases; junction bases lacking a gene match: 6. Based on the germline V gene, the CDR1 and CDR2 sequences are MDHEN and SYDVKM. The sample is drawn from a study of response to subunit inactivated influenza vaccine (dated by TCRdb to between 2017 and 2018). Background on the whole study: The study used deep quantitative T cell receptor repertoire profiling to track responses to a trivalent subunit inactivated influenza vaccine.

Findings and caveats that apply to the study as a whole: It was suggested by the authors that each seasonal influenza vaccination may recruit only a limited number of new T cells.

Preparation of the library involved RT-PCR. Data came from an Illumina HiSeq 2500. Using fastp trimming at Q25 and MiXCR clonotype assembly, TCRdb reanalyzed the public sequencing data and kept in-frame beta chains. Rows matching on CDR3 protein sequence are summarized as one entry with the most common DNA and genes. The sample table lists 600,000 to 850,000 distinct CDR3 sequences, 12% to 15% of them with a count of one. Less than 8.5% of the sample lies in the top ten. This material consisted of PBMCs from blood, taken 14 to 15 days before vaccination. In this chain, TRBV28 is recombined with TRBJ1-5; TRBD1 aligns with 10 central bases. This TCR derives from a man between 50 and 59 years old who received an inactivated influenza vaccine. Donor details come from another sample of the same person, matched by shared clones. CDR3 sequence: CASSSPGQGVNQPQHF. The bases read TGTGCCAGCAGTTCACCCGGACAGGGGGTCAATCAGCCCCAGCATTTT.